This TCR beta chain was sequenced in a study of T cell clonality in common variable immunodeficiency. Germline CDR1 is SGHTA and CDR2 is FQGNSA. The V end lost 1 base, the J end lost 2 bases, and 11 bases lay between the germline ends. The CDR3 is 15 residues long. The table came from immunoSEQ multiplex PCR; TCRdb's copy has only in-frame clones and leaves some out. The profile covers roughly 70,000 clones, none occurring a single time. This clone was seen at least ten times. Its antigen is not identified. The sequenced fragment ends 3 residues before the CDR3 boundary, so the rest is inferred from the germline J gene. General observations from the study: In common variable immunodeficiency, TCR beta chains reportedly carried fewer deletions and N-nucleotide insertions. Shared TCRbeta clones were fewer between CVID subjects than controls.

The sequenced sample consisted of peripheral blood mononuclear cells. This TCR came from a person aged 18 to 75 in good health. The J gene is TRBJ1-2, the V gene TRBV7-2; D not certain. CDR3 DNA, as far as it was read: TGTGCCAGCAGCTTAGTTATGGCCCCGAACTATGGC. Protein product: CASSLVMAPNYG. The whole CDR3 protein is CASSLVMAPNYGYTF.